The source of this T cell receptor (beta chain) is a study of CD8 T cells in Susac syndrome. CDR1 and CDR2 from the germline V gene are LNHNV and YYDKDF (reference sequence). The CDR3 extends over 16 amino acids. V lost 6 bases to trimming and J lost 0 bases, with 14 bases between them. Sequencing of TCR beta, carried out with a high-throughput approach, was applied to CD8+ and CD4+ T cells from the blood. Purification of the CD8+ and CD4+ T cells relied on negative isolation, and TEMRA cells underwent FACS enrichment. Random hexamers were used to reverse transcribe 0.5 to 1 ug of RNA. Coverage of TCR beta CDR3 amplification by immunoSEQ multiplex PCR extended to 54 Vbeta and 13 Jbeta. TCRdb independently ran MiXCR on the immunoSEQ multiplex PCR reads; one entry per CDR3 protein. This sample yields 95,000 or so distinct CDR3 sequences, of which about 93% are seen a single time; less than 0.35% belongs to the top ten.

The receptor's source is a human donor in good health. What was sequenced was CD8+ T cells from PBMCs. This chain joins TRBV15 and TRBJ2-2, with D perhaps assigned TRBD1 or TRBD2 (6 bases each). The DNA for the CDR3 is TGTGCCACCAGAGCGTTAAGGGGGGCGAACACCGGGGAGCTGTTTTTT. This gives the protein CATRALRGANTGELFF.